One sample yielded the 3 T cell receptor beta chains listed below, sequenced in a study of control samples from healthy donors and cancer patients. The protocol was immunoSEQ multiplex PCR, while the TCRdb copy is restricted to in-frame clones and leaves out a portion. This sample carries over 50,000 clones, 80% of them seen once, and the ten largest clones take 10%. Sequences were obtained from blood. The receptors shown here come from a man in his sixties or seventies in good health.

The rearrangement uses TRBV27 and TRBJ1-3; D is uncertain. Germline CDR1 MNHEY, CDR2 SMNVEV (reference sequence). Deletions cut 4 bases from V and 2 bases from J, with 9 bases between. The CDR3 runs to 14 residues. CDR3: CASSSAGAGNTIYF. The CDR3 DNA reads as TGTGCCAGCAGTTCGGCCGGGGCTGGAAACACCATATATTTT.

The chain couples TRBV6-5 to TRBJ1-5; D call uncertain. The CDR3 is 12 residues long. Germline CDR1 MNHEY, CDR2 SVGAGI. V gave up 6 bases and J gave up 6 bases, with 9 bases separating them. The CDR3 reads CASRDPIQPQHF. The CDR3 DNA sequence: TGTGCCAGCAGAGACCCAATTCAGCCCCAGCATTTT.

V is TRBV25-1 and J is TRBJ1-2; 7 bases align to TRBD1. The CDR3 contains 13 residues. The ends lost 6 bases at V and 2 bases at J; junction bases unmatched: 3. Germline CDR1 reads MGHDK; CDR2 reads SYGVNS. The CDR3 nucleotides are TGTGCCAGCAGATCGGGACAGAACTATGGCTACACCTTC. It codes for CASRSGQNYGYTF.